The rows below give T cell receptor beta chains drawn from one sample of a study of T-cell memory formation after mild COVID-19. Via MiXCR, TCRdb re-called the 5' RACE reads, giving one row per CDR3 protein. The sample carries roughly 340,000 distinct CDR3 sequences, more than 15% recorded once. The material sequenced was PBMCs or a T cell subset sorted from them (not recorded which). The receptors derive from a man between 18 and 29 years old who had mild COVID-19 (a few samples of this study predate the infection). Cell type and time point are not known. Both conserved end residues are part of each CDR3. A D gene is named only where the DNA matches it firmly. Expanded clones get a size class; other rows say once, few or many, or leave the size out.

j_gene: TRBJ2-1; d_gene: TRBD1; v_gene: TRBV24-1; abundance: NA; CDR3aa: CATSDGDRADEQFF; CDR3nt: TGTGCCACCAGTGATGGGGACAGGGCGGATGAGCAGTTCTTC
j_gene: TRBJ2-3; d_gene: NA; v_gene: TRBV4-3; abundance: NA; CDR3aa: CASSQLWTDRKSTDTQYF; CDR3nt: TGCGCCAGCAGCCAGCTTTGGACGGACAGAAAAAGCACAGATACGCAGTATTTT
j_gene: TRBJ2-1; d_gene: TRBD1; v_gene: TRBV7-3; abundance: few; CDR3aa: CASSSRQGYNEQFF; CDR3nt: TGTGCCAGCAGCTCTAGACAGGGCTACAATGAGCAGTTCTTC
j_gene: TRBJ1-2; d_gene: TRBD1; v_gene: TRBV6-5; abundance: few; CDR3aa: CASSLDRGVNYGYTF; CDR3nt: TGTGCCAGCAGCTTAGACAGGGGAGTTAACTATGGCTACACCTTC
j_gene: TRBJ2-7; d_gene: NA; v_gene: TRBV5-5; abundance: NA; CDR3aa: CASSRYRESAEQYF; CDR3nt: TGTGCCAGCAGCCGATACCGGGAATCAGCCGAGCAGTACTTC
j_gene: TRBJ2-7; d_gene: NA; v_gene: TRBV4-1; abundance: NA; CDR3aa: CASSQEDRRSYEQYF; CDR3nt: TGCGCCAGCAGCCAAGAAGACAGGAGATCCTACGAGCAGTACTTC
j_gene: TRBJ2-6; d_gene: NA; v_gene: TRBV7-9; abundance: few; CDR3aa: CASSGRSWSGANVLTF; CDR3nt: TGTGCCAGCAGCGGGCGGTCGTGGTCTGGGGCCAACGTCCTGACTTTC
j_gene: TRBJ2-3; d_gene: NA; v_gene: TRBV9; abundance: many; CDR3aa: CASNLGRSSTDTQYF; CDR3nt: TGTGCCAGCAACCTAGGGCGCAGTAGCACAGATACGCAGTATTTT
j_gene: TRBJ1-2; d_gene: NA; v_gene: TRBV20-1; abundance: few; CDR3aa: CSAREGLYGYTF; CDR3nt: TGCAGTGCTAGAGAGGGCCTCTATGGCTACACCTTC
j_gene: TRBJ2-7; d_gene: NA; v_gene: TRBV20-1; abundance: NA; CDR3aa: CSARELNTYEQYF; CDR3nt: TGCAGTGCTAGAGAACTCAACACCTACGAGCAGTACTTC
j_gene: TRBJ2-2; d_gene: NA; v_gene: TRBV7-9; abundance: NA; CDR3aa: CASATSYTGELFF; CDR3nt: TGTGCCAGCGCTACTAGTTACACCGGGGAGCTGTTTTTT
j_gene: TRBJ2-5; d_gene: NA; v_gene: TRBV4-2; abundance: NA; CDR3aa: CASSQDPEHETQYF; CDR3nt: TGTGCCAGCAGCCAAGATCCCGAGCACGAGACCCAGTACTTC
j_gene: TRBJ2-1; d_gene: TRBD1; v_gene: TRBV5-1; abundance: few; CDR3aa: CASSLIGRGGLDEQFF; CDR3nt: TGCGCCAGCAGCTTGATAGGTAGAGGGGGCCTCGATGAGCAGTTCTTC
j_gene: TRBJ2-5; d_gene: NA; v_gene: TRBV25-1; abundance: NA; CDR3aa: CASTDSAWETQYF; CDR3nt: TGTGCCAGTACGGACAGTGCTTGGGAGACCCAGTACTTC
j_gene: TRBJ2-3; d_gene: NA; v_gene: TRBV5-1; abundance: few; CDR3aa: CASSLSSGDTQYF; CDR3nt: TGCGCCAGCAGCTTGAGTTCGGGAGATACGCAGTATTTT
j_gene: TRBJ2-3; d_gene: TRBD2; v_gene: TRBV5-4; abundance: many; CDR3aa: CASRPGTSGTDTQYF; CDR3nt: TGTGCCAGCAGACCCGGGACTAGCGGCACAGATACGCAGTATTTT
j_gene: TRBJ2-5; d_gene: NA; v_gene: TRBV6-6; abundance: few; CDR3aa: CASSSHTAGQETQYF; CDR3nt: TGTGCCAGCAGTTCGCATACTGCCGGTCAAGAGACCCAGTACTTC
j_gene: TRBJ2-3; d_gene: NA; v_gene: TRBV9; abundance: NA; CDR3aa: CASSVVARPDTQYF; CDR3nt: TGTGCCAGCAGCGTAGTAGCCCGCCCAGATACGCAGTATTTT
j_gene: TRBJ1-2; d_gene: NA; v_gene: TRBV2; abundance: NA; CDR3aa: CASGAGQVGGGYTF; CDR3nt: TGTGCCAGTGGGGCAGGGCAAGTCGGCGGGGGCTACACCTTC
j_gene: TRBJ2-2; d_gene: NA; v_gene: TRBV6-5; abundance: few; CDR3aa: CASSYSIPTPGELFF; CDR3nt: TGTGCCAGCAGTTACTCGATTCCGACTCCCGGGGAGCTGTTTTTT
j_gene: TRBJ2-3; d_gene: NA; v_gene: TRBV7-2; abundance: many; CDR3aa: CASSLESPGRGQDTQYF; CDR3nt: TGTGCCAGCAGCTTAGAAAGCCCCGGGCGGGGGCAAGATACGCAGTATTTT
j_gene: TRBJ2-3; d_gene: NA; v_gene: TRBV4-3; abundance: few; CDR3aa: CASSQRVSDTQYF; CDR3nt: TGCGCCAGCAGCCAACGTGTTTCAGATACGCAGTATTTT
j_gene: TRBJ1-1; d_gene: NA; v_gene: TRBV4-1; abundance: NA; CDR3aa: CASSQVGGPGGVGTEAFF; CDR3nt: TGCGCCAGCAGCCAAGTCGGTGGCCCGGGAGGGGTAGGGACTGAAGCTTTCTTT
j_gene: TRBJ2-2; d_gene: NA; v_gene: TRBV6-2/TRBV6-3; abundance: few; CDR3aa: CASSYGQRNTGELFF; CDR3nt: TGTGCCAGCAGTTATGGACAGAGGAACACCGGGGAGCTGTTTTTT
j_gene: TRBJ2-5; d_gene: NA; v_gene: TRBV20-1; abundance: few; CDR3aa: CSARGRLGETQYF; CDR3nt: TGCAGTGCTAGAGGGAGGTTGGGTGAGACCCAGTACTTC
j_gene: TRBJ1-1; d_gene: NA; v_gene: TRBV6-5; abundance: NA; CDR3aa: CASSYFRSTEAFF; CDR3nt: TGTGCCAGCAGTTACTTTCGGTCCACTGAAGCTTTCTTT
j_gene: TRBJ2-3; d_gene: TRBD2; v_gene: TRBV4-2; abundance: NA; CDR3aa: CASSQDRASGNTDTQYF; CDR3nt: TGTGCCAGCAGCCAAGATCGGGCTAGCGGTAACACAGATACGCAGTATTTT
j_gene: TRBJ2-3; d_gene: TRBD1; v_gene: TRBV4-3; abundance: many; CDR3aa: CASSHPRQGGADTQYF; CDR3nt: TGCGCCAGCAGCCACCCTCGACAGGGGGGCGCAGATACGCAGTATTTT
j_gene: TRBJ2-1; d_gene: TRBD1; v_gene: TRBV14; abundance: many; CDR3aa: CASSRRQGRDNEQFF; CDR3nt: TGTGCCAGCAGCCGACGACAGGGCCGGGACAATGAGCAGTTCTTC
j_gene: TRBJ1-4; d_gene: NA; v_gene: TRBV10-3; abundance: NA; CDR3aa: CAIRGGGAGEKLFF; CDR3nt: TGTGCCATCAGAGGCGGGGGGGCCGGTGAAAAACTGTTTTTT
j_gene: TRBJ1-2; d_gene: TRBD1; v_gene: TRBV7-9; abundance: NA; CDR3aa: CASSLFTGQGAYGYTF; CDR3nt: TGTGCCAGCAGCTTATTTACGGGACAGGGGGCCTATGGCTACACCTTC
j_gene: TRBJ2-3; d_gene: TRBD1; v_gene: TRBV7-3; abundance: NA; CDR3aa: CASSPWDREYTDTQYF; CDR3nt: TGTGCCAGCAGCCCCTGGGACAGGGAGTACACAGATACGCAGTATTTT
j_gene: TRBJ2-1; d_gene: TRBD2; v_gene: TRBV12-3/TRBV12-4; abundance: many; CDR3aa: CASRPGASGGQFF; CDR3nt: TGTGCCAGCAGGCCGGGGGCTAGCGGGGGGCAGTTCTTC
j_gene: TRBJ2-1; d_gene: TRBD2; v_gene: TRBV20-1; abundance: few; CDR3aa: CSAAQRGGGEQFF; CDR3nt: TGCAGTGCAGCCCAGCGGGGGGGCGGTGAGCAGTTCTTC
j_gene: TRBJ2-1; d_gene: TRBD2; v_gene: TRBV5-1; abundance: NA; CDR3aa: CASSHAGGGPPRLVGNEQFF; CDR3nt: TGCGCCAGCAGCCATGCCGGCGGGGGGCCCCCCCGTCTTGTGGGCAATGAGCAGTTCTTC
j_gene: TRBJ1-2; d_gene: NA; v_gene: TRBV7-2; abundance: NA; CDR3aa: CASRPHDGANYGYTF; CDR3nt: TGTGCCAGCAGACCCCACGACGGAGCTAACTATGGCTACACCTTC
j_gene: TRBJ1-1; d_gene: NA; v_gene: TRBV6-4; abundance: NA; CDR3aa: CASRGQNTEAFF; CDR3nt: TGTGCCAGCAGGGGACAGAACACTGAAGCTTTCTTT
j_gene: TRBJ1-1; d_gene: NA; v_gene: TRBV20-1; abundance: few; CDR3aa: CSARDPSGWGTEAFF; CDR3nt: TGCAGTGCTAGAGATCCATCTGGGTGGGGAACTGAAGCTTTCTTT
j_gene: TRBJ1-6; d_gene: TRBD1; v_gene: TRBV18; abundance: NA; CDR3aa: CASSPQGAFDSPLHF; CDR3nt: TGTGCCAGCTCACCACAGGGGGCTTTTGATTCACCCCTCCACTTT
j_gene: TRBJ1-4; d_gene: TRBD1; v_gene: TRBV7-2; abundance: few; CDR3aa: CASSSRGGMGQKLFF; CDR3nt: TGTGCCAGCAGCTCCAGGGGTGGGATGGGACAGAAACTGTTTTTT
j_gene: TRBJ1-6; d_gene: NA; v_gene: TRBV7-9; abundance: NA; CDR3aa: CASSLSAMSYNSPLHF; CDR3nt: TGTGCCAGCAGCTTGTCGGCTATGTCCTATAATTCACCCCTCCACTTT
j_gene: TRBJ2-4; d_gene: TRBD2; v_gene: TRBV27; abundance: few; CDR3aa: CASSQATSGGGIQYF; CDR3nt: TGTGCCAGCAGTCAAGCGACTAGCGGGGGGGGCATTCAGTACTTC
j_gene: TRBJ2-1; d_gene: NA; v_gene: TRBV7-9; abundance: few; CDR3aa: CASRPRTASYNEQFF; CDR3nt: TGTGCCAGCAGGCCACGGACAGCGTCCTACAATGAGCAGTTCTTC
j_gene: TRBJ2-5; d_gene: NA; v_gene: TRBV20-1; abundance: NA; CDR3aa: CSAHTQETQYF; CDR3nt: TGCAGTGCGCACACTCAAGAGACCCAGTACTTC
j_gene: TRBJ2-1; d_gene: NA; v_gene: TRBV12-3/TRBV12-4; abundance: few; CDR3aa: CASSSRQGGTTYNEQFF; CDR3nt: TGTGCCAGCAGTTCGCGGCAGGGGGGGACCACCTACAATGAGCAGTTCTTC
j_gene: TRBJ2-1; d_gene: NA; v_gene: TRBV5-6; abundance: NA; CDR3aa: CASSLQDEQFF; CDR3nt: TGTGCCAGCAGCCTTCAGGATGAGCAGTTCTTC
j_gene: TRBJ2-7; d_gene: NA; v_gene: TRBV10-3; abundance: few; CDR3aa: CAISGGSDSDYEQYF; CDR3nt: TGTGCCATCAGCGGGGGTAGTGACAGCGACTACGAGCAGTACTTC
j_gene: TRBJ2-7; d_gene: TRBD2; v_gene: TRBV7-8; abundance: NA; CDR3aa: CASSLFTSGRYTYEQYF; CDR3nt: TGTGCCAGCAGCTTATTTACTAGCGGACGATATACCTACGAGCAGTACTTC
j_gene: TRBJ1-4; d_gene: TRBD1; v_gene: TRBV30; abundance: NA; CDR3aa: CAWNNRGSEKLFF; CDR3nt: TGTGCCTGGAACAACAGGGGGAGTGAAAAACTGTTTTTT
j_gene: TRBJ2-5; d_gene: NA; v_gene: TRBV4-1; abundance: NA; CDR3aa: CASSHEGRYQETQYF; CDR3nt: TGCGCCAGCAGCCACGAGGGCCGTTACCAAGAGACCCAGTACTTC
j_gene: TRBJ2-7; d_gene: NA; v_gene: TRBV9; abundance: many; CDR3aa: CASSVAPGGGAYEQYF; CDR3nt: TGTGCCAGCAGCGTGGCCCCGGGTGGCGGGGCCTACGAGCAGTACTTC